This TCR beta chain was documented in a study of human T cells and chemical hapten exposure. Study results and caveats: Sensitizing with DPC caused no change in TCRs above 1 in 1000 frequency.

Specified time point: patch test 1, 2 weeks after DPC sensitization. This sample's treatment: therapeutic diphenylcyclopropenone sensitization with weekly scalp DPC. This clonotype was observed a few times. Its antigen is not identified. CDR1 MGHRA and CDR2 YSYEKL come from the germline V gene. This CDR3 is built from 18 residues. The V segment lost 3 bases and the J segment 4 bases; nucleotides outside the gene matches: 15. Within the library, unique molecular identifiers were attached to each individual cDNA molecule. TCRdb used MiXCR to reprocess the RACE reads, holding one entry per CDR3 protein. This sample yields more than 150,000 distinct CDR3 sequences, of which more than 12% are seen a single time; 1.5% to 2% belongs to the top ten.

The clonotype originates from a woman under 40 with alopecia areata. Some clones in this sample may be carry-over from other donors' samples. The source material was whole blood, sampled in connection with sensitization to the hapten diphenylcyclopropenone (DPC). The chain links TRBV4-1 to TRBJ2-3; 8 bases map to TRBD2. The CDR3 region has the DNA TGCGCCAGCAGCCATCACTCTACCTCCGGGACTAGTTCAGATACGCAGTATTTT. Translated, it gives CASSHHSTSGTSSDTQYF.